The clone carrying this TCR beta chain was counted a single time. What it recognizes is unknown. The CDR3 has 17 residues. The germline V gene has CDR1 LGHNA and CDR2 YNFKEQ. V lost 2 bases, J lost 6 bases, and 22 bases lay in between. This specimen belongs to a study of cytomegalovirus exposure and HLA in healthy donors. Measured with immunoSEQ multiplex PCR; TCRdb has only the in-frame clones, and not every one. Among more than 80,000 clones listed, approximately 96% were seen once. Findings of the study overall: Rarity marked most TCR sequences, yet some public TCRs occurred in many donors. In the roughly 120 validation repertoires, a later analysis found that first-cohort TCR clusters tended to co-occur.

The chain recombines TRBV4-2 with TRBJ1-2; possibly TRBD1 for D (5 bases). This clonotype was obtained from a woman aged 18-29 years in good health and CMV-seronegative. Sequencing used PBMCs. The CDR3 DNA follows: TGTGCCAGCAGCCAAAGCTTGCGAGCGACAGCCGGCCATGGCTACACCTTC. It is translated as CASSQSLRATAGHGYTF.